This T cell receptor beta chain comes out of a study of CD8 T cells in Susac syndrome. The CDR3 has 11 amino acids. Per germline, CDR1 MNHEY and CDR2 SMNVEV (reference sequence). Losses at the gene ends were 3 bases for V and 13 bases for J; bases not matched to a gene: 3. Reverse transcription of 0.5 to 1 ug RNA used random hexamers. Amplification of TCR beta CDR3 across 54 Vbeta and 13 Jbeta was performed with immunoSEQ multiplex PCR. TCRdb called the immunoSEQ multiplex PCR reads again in MiXCR, with one record for every CDR3 protein. In the table there are around 130,000 distinct CDR3 sequences, over 75% of which are singletons.

The sequenced material came from CD8+ T cells from PBMCs. This receptor was identified in a human donor with multiple sclerosis. V usage is TRBV27 and J usage is TRBJ2-1, with 7 bases aligning to TRBD1. The CDR3 DNA reads as TGTGCCAGCAGTTTTGGGACAGCCCAGTTCTTC. Translated: CASSFGTAQFF.